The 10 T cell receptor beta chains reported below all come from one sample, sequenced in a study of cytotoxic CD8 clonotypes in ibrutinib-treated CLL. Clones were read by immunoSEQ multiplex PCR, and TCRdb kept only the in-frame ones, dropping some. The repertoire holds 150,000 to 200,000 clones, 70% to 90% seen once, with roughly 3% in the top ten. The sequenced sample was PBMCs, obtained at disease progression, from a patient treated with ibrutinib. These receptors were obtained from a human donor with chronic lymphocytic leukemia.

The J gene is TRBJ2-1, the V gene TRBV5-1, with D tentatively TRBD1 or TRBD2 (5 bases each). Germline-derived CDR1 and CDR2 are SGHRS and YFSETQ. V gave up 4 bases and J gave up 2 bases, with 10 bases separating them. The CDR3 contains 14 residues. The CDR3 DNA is TGCGCCAGCAGCCTGGGACCCCCCTACAATGAGCAGTTCTTC. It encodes CASSLGPPYNEQFF.

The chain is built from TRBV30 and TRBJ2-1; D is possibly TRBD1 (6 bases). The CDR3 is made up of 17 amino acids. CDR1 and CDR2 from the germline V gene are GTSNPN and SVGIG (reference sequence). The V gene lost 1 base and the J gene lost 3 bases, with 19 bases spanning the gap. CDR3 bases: TGTGCCTGGAGTGGGGGTTATGAGACAGGAGGCTACAATGAGCAGTTCTTC. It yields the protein CAWSGGYETGGYNEQFF.

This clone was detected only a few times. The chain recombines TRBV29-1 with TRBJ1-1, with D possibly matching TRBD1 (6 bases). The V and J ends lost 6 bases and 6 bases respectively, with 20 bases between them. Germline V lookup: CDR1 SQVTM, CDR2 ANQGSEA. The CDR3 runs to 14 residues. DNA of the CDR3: TGCAGCGTAGCCACCGGGACGGGGGGCGCTGAAGCTTTCTTT. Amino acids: CSVATGTGGAEAFF.

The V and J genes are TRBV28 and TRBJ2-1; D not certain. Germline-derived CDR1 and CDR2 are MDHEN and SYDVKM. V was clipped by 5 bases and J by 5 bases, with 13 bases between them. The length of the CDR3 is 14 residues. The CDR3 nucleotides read TGTGCCAGCAGTGGGGAAACCCCACACAATGAGCAGTTCTTC. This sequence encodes CASSGETPHNEQFF.

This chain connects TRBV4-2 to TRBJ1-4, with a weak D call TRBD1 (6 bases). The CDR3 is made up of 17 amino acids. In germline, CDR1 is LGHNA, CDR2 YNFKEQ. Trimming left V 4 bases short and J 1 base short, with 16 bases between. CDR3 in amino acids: CASSLLGQQGTNEKLFF. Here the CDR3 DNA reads TGTGCCAGCAGCCTTCTAGGACAACAGGGAACTAATGAAAAACTGTTTTTT.

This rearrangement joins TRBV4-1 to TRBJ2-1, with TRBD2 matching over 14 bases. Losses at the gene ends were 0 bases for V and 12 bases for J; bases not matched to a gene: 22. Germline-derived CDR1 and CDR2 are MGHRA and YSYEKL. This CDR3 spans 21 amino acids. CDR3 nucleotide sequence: TGCGCCAGCAGCCAAGATAGGTTGGGACTAGCGGGAGCCGAGTTTCCTGATAGGCAGTTCTTC. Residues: CASSQDRLGLAGAEFPDRQFF.

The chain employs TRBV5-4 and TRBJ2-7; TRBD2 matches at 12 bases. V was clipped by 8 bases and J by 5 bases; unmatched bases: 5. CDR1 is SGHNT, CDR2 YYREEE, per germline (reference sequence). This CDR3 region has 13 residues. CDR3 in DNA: TGTGCCAGTATGACTAGCGGGAGCGACGAGCAGTACTTC. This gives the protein CASMTSGSDEQYF.

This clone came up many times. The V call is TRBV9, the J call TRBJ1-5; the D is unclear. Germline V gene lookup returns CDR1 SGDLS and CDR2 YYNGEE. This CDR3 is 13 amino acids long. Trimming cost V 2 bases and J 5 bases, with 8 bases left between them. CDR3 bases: TGTGCCAGCAGCGTTGGCTGGGATCAGCCCCAGCATTTT. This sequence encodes CASSVGWDQPQHF.

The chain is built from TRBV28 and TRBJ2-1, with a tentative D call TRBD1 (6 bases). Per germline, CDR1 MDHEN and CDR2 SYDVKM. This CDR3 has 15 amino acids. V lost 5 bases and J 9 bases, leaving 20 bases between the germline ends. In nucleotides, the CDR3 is TGTGCCAGCAGTCCTCCGGGACATCGATCGGTTGAGCAGTTCTTC. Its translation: CASSPPGHRSVEQFF.

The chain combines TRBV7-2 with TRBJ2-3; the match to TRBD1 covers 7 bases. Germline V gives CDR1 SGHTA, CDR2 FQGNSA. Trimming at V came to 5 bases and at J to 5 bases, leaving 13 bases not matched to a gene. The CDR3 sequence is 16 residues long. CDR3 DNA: TGTGCCAGCAGCAGGGGCCGGACCAGGGGGTTAGATACGCAGTATTTT. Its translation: CASSRGRTRGLDTQYF.